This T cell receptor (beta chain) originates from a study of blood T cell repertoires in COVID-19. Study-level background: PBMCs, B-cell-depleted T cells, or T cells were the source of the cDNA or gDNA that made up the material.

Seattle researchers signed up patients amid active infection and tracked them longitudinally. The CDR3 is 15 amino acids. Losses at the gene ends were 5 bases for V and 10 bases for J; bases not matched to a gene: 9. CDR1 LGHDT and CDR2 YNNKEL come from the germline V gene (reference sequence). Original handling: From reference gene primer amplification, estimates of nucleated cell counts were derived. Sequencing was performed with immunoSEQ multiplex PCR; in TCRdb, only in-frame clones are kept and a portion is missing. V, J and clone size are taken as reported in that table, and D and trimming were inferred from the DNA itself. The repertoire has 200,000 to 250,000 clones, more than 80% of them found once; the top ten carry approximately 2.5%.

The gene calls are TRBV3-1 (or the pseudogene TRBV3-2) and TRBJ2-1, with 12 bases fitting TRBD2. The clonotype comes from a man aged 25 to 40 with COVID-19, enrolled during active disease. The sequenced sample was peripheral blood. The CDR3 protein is CASSSLAGGPKEQFF. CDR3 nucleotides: TGTGCCAGCAGCTCGCTAGCGGGAGGGCCAAAAGAGCAGTTCTTC.